A selection of T cell receptor beta chains follows, all from one sample in a study of T cell responses to AZD1222 COVID-19 vaccine. Repertoires were generated with immunoSEQ multiplex PCR, while TCRdb's copy carries only in-frame clones and drops some. Here the sample spans approximately 100,000 clones, about 90% being singletons. The sample here was peripheral blood, taken on day 0 of AZD1222 vaccination. The receptors originated from an adult in good health. Each CDR3 is given with its conserved first and last residue. Each record gives: V gene, D gene, J gene, clone size, CDR3 protein, CDR3 DNA. A D gene is named only where the DNA matches it firmly. Size values are once, few and many counts, or a class for expanded clones, and some rows have none.

V: TRBV6-5; D: NA; J: TRBJ1-3; size: once; CDR3: CAAVPSSGNTIYF; DNA: TGTGCCGCGGTCCCGAGCTCTGGAAACACCATATATTTT
V: TRBV7-5; D: NA; J: TRBJ2-7; size: NA; CDR3: CVRSSRVYHEQYF; DNA: TGTGTCAGAAGCTCGAGGGTGTACCACGAGCAGTACTTC
V: TRBV7-9; D: NA; J: TRBJ2-3; size: few; CDR3: CASSLGVGGSSTDTQYF; DNA: TGTGCCAGCAGCTTAGGGGTTGGCGGGTCTAGCACAGATACGCAGTATTTT
V: TRBV12-3/TRBV12-4; D: NA; J: TRBJ1-5; size: NA; CDR3: CASRPDGNQPQHF; DNA: TGTGCCAGCAGACCAGATGGGAATCAGCCCCAGCATTTT
V: TRBV5-5; D: NA; J: TRBJ2-7; size: NA; CDR3: CASSLDYEQYF; DNA: TGTGCCAGCAGCCTGGACTACGAGCAGTACTTC
V: TRBV3-1/TRBV3-2; D: NA; J: TRBJ1-2; size: once; CDR3: CASSQGRDIYGYTF; DNA: TGTGCCAGCAGCCAAGGCAGAGACATCTATGGCTACACCTTC
V: TRBV27; D: TRBD1; J: TRBJ2-7; size: NA; CDR3: CASRRRQGAYEQYF; DNA: TGTGCCAGCAGACGTAGGCAGGGGGCCTACGAGCAGTACTTC
V: TRBV4-1; D: NA; J: TRBJ1-5; size: NA; CDR3: CASSPLAGNGNQPQHF; DNA: TGCGCCAGCAGCCCCCTCGCAGGGAATGGCAATCAGCCCCAGCATTTT
V: TRBV11-3; D: TRBD1; J: TRBJ1-3; size: NA; CDR3: CASSKHRDRGFSGNTIYF; DNA: TGTGCCAGCAGCAAGCACCGGGACAGGGGGTTCTCTGGAAACACCATATATTTT
V: TRBV7-9; D: TRBD2; J: TRBJ2-1; size: NA; CDR3: CASSRIAGGRNEQFF; DNA: TGTGCCAGCAGCCGTATAGCGGGAGGTCGGAATGAGCAGTTCTTC
V: TRBV5-5; D: NA; J: TRBJ1-3; size: few; CDR3: CASSSDTSGNTIYF; DNA: TGTGCCAGCAGCTCCGACACCTCTGGAAACACCATATATTTT
V: TRBV5-1; D: TRBD2; J: TRBJ2-3; size: NA; CDR3: CASSEGGPTDTQYF; DNA: TGCGCCAGCAGTGAGGGAGGGCCCACAGATACGCAGTATTTT
V: TRBV2; D: NA; J: TRBJ1-5; size: few; CDR3: CASSIQDHVQPQHF; DNA: TGTGCCAGCAGTATCCAGGACCACGTGCAGCCCCAGCATTTT
V: TRBV28; D: NA; J: TRBJ1-4; size: NA; CDR3: CAIRGGNEKLFF; DNA: TGTGCCATCAGAGGGGGGAATGAAAAACTGTTTTTT
V: TRBV25-1; D: NA; J: TRBJ1-1; size: few; CDR3: CASSGEQIRTEAFF; DNA: TGTGCCAGCAGTGGGGAGCAGATACGTACTGAAGCTTTCTTT
V: TRBV3-1/TRBV3-2; D: NA; J: TRBJ1-2; size: NA; CDR3: CASSVRGGTYGYTF; DNA: TGTGCCAGCAGCGTACGTGGGGGGACCTATGGCTACACCTTC
V: TRBV10-2; D: TRBD2; J: TRBJ2-7; size: NA; CDR3: CASRRLAGEEGVYEQYF; DNA: TGCGCCAGCAGACGGCTAGCGGGAGAAGAAGGAGTGTACGAGCAGTACTTC